The T cell receptor (beta chain) under discussion was sequenced for a study of blood T cell repertoires in COVID-19. In the study overall: There were acute and convalescent COVID-19 samples, and they came from the United States, Italy and Spain. PBMCs, B-cell-depleted T cells, or T cells were the source of the cDNA or gDNA that made up the material.

Study processing details: It was from reference gene primer amplification that nucleated cell counts were estimated. The data were produced by immunoSEQ multiplex PCR, yet TCRdb's version contains in-frame clones alone and is incomplete. Clone size and the V and J calls come from that table; the DNA yielded D and trimming. The sample lists about 320,000 clones, roughly 86% occurring once. Trimming shortened V by 6 bases and J by 3 bases, and 14 bases separated the two germline ends. The germline V gene encodes CDR1 LGHDT and CDR2 YNNKEL (reference sequence). CDR3 length: 14 amino acids. This clone was observed a few times.

The sequencing input was peripheral blood. The sequence came from a woman aged 45-65 years with acute or convalescent COVID-19. The gene calls are TRBV3-1 (or the pseudogene TRBV3-2) and TRBJ1-2; TRBD1 might be the D (5 bases). This CDR3 is CASRPLDKDYGYTF. In nucleotides, the CDR3 is TGTGCCAGCAGACCGTTGGACAAGGACTATGGCTACACCTTC.